This section outlines one T cell receptor beta chain sequence together with its context. Measured with immunoSEQ multiplex PCR; TCRdb has only the in-frame clones, and not every one. The table shows nearly 80,000 clones, with 84% occurring only once. V was pared by 8 bases and J by 1 base, with 8 bases of the junction left unmatched. The CDR3 is made up of 15 amino acids. CDR1 is SGHRS and CDR2 is YFSETQ in the germline V gene. The data were taken from a study of blood T cell repertoires in COVID-19. Sequencing was done on a sample of peripheral blood. The chain employs TRBV5-1 and TRBJ2-4, with 8 bases matching TRBD2. The sequence came from a man aged 45-65 years with acute or convalescent COVID-19. CDR3 in amino acids: CASRAGGNAKNIQYF. CDR3 bases: TGCGCCAGTAGGGCGGGGGGAAACGCCAAAAACATTCAGTACTTC.